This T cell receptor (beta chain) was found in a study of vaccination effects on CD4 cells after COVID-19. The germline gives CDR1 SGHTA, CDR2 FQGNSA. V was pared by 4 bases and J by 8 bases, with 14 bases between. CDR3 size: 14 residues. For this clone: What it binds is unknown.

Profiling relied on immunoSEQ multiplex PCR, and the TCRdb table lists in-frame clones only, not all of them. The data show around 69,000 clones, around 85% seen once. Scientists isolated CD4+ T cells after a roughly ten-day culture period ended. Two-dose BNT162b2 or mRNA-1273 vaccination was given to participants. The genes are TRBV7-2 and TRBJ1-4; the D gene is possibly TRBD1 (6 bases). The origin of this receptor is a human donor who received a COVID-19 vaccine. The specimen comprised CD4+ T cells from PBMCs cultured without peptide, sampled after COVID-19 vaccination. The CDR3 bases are TGTGCCAGCAGCTCCCGACAGCAGGGGGAAAAACTGTTTTTT. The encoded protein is CASSSRQQGEKLFF.